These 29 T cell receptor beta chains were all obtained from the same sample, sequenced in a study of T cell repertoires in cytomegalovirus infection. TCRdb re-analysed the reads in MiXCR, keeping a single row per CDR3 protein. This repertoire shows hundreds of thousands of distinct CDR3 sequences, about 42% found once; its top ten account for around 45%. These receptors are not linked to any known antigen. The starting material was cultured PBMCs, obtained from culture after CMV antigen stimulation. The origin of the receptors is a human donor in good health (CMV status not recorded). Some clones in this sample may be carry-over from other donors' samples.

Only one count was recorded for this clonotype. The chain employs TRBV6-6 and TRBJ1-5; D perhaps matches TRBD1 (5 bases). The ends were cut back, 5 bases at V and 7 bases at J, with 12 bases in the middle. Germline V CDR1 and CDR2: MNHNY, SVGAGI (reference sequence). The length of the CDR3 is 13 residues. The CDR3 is CASSVDKAQPQHF. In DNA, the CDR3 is TGTGCCAGCAGTGTGGACAAGGCGCAGCCCCAGCATTTT.

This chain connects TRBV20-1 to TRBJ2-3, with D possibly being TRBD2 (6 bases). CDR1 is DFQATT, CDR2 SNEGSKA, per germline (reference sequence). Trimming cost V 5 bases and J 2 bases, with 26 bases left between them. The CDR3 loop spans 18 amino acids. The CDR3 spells CSAQIREGSGLYTDTQYF. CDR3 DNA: TGCAGTGCTCAAATTAGGGAAGGCAGCGGGCTATACACAGATACGCAGTATTTT.

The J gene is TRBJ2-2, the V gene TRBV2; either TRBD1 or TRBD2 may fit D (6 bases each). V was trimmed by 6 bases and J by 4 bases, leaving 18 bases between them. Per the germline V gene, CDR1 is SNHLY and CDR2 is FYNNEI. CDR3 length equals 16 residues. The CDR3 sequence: CASRKFGGLGTGELFF. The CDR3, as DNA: TGTGCCAGCAGGAAGTTTGGGGGGCTGGGCACCGGGGAGCTGTTTTTT.

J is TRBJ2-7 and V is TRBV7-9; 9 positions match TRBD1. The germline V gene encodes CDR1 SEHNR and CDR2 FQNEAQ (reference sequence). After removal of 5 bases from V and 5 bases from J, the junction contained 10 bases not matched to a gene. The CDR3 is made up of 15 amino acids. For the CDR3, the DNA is TGTGCCAGCAGCGCGAATCCCGGGACAGGGCACGAGCAGTACTTC. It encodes CASSANPGTGHEQYF.

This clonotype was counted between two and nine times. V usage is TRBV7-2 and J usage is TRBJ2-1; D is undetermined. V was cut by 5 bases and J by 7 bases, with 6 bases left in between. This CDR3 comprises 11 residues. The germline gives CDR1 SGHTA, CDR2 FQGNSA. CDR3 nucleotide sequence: TGTGCCAGCAGCAATAGAAATGAGCAGTTCTTC. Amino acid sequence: CASSNRNEQFF.

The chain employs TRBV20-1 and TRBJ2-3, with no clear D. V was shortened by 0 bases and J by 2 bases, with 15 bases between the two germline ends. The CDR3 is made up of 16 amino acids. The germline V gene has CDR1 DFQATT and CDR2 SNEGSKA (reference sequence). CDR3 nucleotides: TGCAGTGCTAGAGACCCACGGGCCGAAGCCACAGATACGCAGTATTTT. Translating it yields CSARDPRAEATDTQYF.

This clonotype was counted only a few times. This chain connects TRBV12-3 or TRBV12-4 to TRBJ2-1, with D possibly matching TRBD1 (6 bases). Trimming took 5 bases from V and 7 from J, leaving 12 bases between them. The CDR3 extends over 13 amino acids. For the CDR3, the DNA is TGTGCCAGCAGTCCACGCACAGGGAATGAGCAGTTCTTC. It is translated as CASSPRTGNEQFF.

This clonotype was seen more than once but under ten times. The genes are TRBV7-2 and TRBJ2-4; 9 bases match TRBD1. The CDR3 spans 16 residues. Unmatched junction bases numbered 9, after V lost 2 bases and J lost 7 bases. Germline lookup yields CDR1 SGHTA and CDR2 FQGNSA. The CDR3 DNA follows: TGTGCCAGCAGCTTAAAAGTAGGGACAGGGAGGAACATTCAGTACTTC. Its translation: CASSLKVGTGRNIQYF.

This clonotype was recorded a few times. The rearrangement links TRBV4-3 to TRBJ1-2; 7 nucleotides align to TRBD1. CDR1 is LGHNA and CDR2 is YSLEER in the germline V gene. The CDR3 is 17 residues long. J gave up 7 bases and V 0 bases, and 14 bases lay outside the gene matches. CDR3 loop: CASSQDPPPDRAGGYTF. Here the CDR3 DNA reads TGCGCCAGCAGCCAAGATCCTCCTCCAGACAGGGCCGGTGGCTACACCTTC.

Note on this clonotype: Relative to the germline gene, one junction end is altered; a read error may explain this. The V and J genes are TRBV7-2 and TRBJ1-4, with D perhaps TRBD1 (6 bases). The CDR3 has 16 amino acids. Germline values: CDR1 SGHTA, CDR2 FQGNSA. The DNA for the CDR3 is TGTGCCAACAGCCAGGGGACGGCAAGGGGTAATGAAAAACTGTTTTTT. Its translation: CANSQGTARGNEKLFF.

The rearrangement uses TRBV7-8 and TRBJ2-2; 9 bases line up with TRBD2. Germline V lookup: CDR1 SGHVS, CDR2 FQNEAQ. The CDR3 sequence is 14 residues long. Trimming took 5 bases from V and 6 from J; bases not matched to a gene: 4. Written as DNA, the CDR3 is TGTGCCAGCAGCCCCCGCGGGGGGGCCGGGGAGCTGTTTTTT. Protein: CASSPRGGAGELFF.

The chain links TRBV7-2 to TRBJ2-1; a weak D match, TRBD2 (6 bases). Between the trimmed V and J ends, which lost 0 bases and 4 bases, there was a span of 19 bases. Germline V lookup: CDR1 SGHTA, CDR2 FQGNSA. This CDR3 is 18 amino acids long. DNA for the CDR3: TGTGCCAGCAGCTTAGCCCCACCGACGGGAGTGGGATACAATGAGCAGTTCTTC. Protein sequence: CASSLAPPTGVGYNEQFF. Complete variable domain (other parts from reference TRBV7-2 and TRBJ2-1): GAGVSQSPSNKVTEKGKDVELRCDPISGHTALYWYRQSLGQGLEFLIYFQGNSAPDKSGLPSDRFSAERTGGSVSTLTIQRTQQEDSAVYLCASSLAPPTGVGYNEQFFGPGTRLTVL.

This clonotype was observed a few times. The CDR3 protein is CASAVTSGRETQYF. CDR3 coding DNA: TGTGCCAGCGCGGTGACTAGCGGGAGAGAGACCCAGTACTTC. The chain links TRBV12-3 or TRBV12-4 to TRBJ2-5, with TRBD2 identical over 12 bases. Trimming took 8 bases from V and 4 from J; bases not matched to a gene: 5. This CDR3 region has 14 residues.

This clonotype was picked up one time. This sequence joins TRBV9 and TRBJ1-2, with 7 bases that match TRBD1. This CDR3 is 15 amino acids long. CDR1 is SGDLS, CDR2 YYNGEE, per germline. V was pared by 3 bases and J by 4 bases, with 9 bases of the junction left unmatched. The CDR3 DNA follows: TGTGCCAGCAGCGCTACGACAGGGTTCATCTATGGCTACACCTTC. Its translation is CASSATTGFIYGYTF.

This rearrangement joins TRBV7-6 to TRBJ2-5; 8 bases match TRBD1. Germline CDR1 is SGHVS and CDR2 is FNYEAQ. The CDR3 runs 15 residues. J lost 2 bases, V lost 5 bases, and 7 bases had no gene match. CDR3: CASSDQGAGQETQYF. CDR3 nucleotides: TGTGCCAGCAGCGATCAGGGGGCTGGGCAAGAGACCCAGTACTTC.

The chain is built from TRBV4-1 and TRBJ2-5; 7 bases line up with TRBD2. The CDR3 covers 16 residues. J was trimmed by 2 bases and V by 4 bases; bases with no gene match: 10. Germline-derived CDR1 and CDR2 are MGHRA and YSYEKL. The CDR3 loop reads CASSPAPASGQETQYF. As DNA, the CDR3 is TGCGCCAGCAGCCCAGCCCCAGCTAGCGGACAAGAGACCCAGTACTTC.

CDR3 residues: CSVGGSSGNEQFF. The CDR3 bases are TGCAGCGTCGGGGGGAGCTCCGGGAATGAGCAGTTCTTC. V and J are TRBV29-1 and TRBJ2-1; 7 nucleotides align to TRBD2. The CDR3 spans 13 residues. The V gene's germline CDR1 is SQVTM and CDR2 ANQGSEA. Losses at the gene ends were 6 bases for V and 7 bases for J; bases not matched to a gene: 9.

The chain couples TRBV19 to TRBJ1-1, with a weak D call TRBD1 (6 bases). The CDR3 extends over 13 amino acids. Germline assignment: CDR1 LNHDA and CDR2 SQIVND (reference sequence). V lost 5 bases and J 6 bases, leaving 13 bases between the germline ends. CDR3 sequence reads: CASSSQQGSEAFF. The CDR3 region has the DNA TGTGCCAGTAGTTCCCAACAGGGATCTGAAGCTTTCTTT.

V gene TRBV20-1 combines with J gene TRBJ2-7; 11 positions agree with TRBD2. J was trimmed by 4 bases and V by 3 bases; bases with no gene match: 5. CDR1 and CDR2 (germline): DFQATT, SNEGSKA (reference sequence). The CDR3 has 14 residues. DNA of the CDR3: TGCAGTGCTAGTGAACTAGCGGGAGTTTACGAGCAGTACTTC. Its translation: CSASELAGVYEQYF.

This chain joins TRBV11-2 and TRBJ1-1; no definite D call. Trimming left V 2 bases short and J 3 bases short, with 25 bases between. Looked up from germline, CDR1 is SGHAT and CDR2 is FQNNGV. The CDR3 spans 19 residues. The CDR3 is CASSLLSLLNPGRDTEAFF. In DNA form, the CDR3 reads TGTGCCAGCAGCTTATTATCCCTTTTGAATCCGGGGAGGGACACTGAAGCTTTCTTT.

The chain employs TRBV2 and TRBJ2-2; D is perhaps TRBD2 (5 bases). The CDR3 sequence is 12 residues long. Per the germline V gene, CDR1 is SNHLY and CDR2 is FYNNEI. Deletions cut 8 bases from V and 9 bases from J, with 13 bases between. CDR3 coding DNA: TGTGCCAGCCGGACGGGGTCCAGGGAGCTGTTTTTT. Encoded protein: CASRTGSRELFF. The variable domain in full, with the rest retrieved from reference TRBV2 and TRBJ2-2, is EPEVTQTPSHQVTQMGQEVILRCVPISNHLYFYWYRQILGQKVEFLVSFYNNEISEKSEIFDDQFSVERPDGSNFTLKIRSTKLEDSAMYFCASRTGSRELFFGEGSRLTVL.

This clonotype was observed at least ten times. CDR3 coding DNA: TGTGCCAGCAGCACGAGGACTAGCGGGACCCTTGCAGATACGCAGTATTTT. Translating gives CASSTRTSGTLADTQYF. The chain uses TRBV7-2 and TRBJ2-3; 12 nucleotides align to TRBD2. With 5 bases clipped from V and 4 bases from J, the junction kept 10 bases outside the gene matches. Germline V lookup: CDR1 SGHTA, CDR2 FQGNSA. CDR3 size: 17 residues.

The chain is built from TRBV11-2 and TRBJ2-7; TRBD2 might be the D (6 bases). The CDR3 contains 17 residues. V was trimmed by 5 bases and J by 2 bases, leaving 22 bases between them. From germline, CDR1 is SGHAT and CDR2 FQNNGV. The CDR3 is CASSPQTFGRRPYEQYF. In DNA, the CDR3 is TGTGCCAGCAGCCCTCAAACCTTTGGGAGGAGACCCTACGAGCAGTACTTC.

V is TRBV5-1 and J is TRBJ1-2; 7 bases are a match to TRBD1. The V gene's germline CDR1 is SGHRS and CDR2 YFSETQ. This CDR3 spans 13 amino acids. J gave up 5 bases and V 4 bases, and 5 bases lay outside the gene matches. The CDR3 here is CASSIGQAYGYTF. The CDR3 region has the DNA TGCGCCAGCAGCATCGGACAGGCGTATGGCTACACCTTC. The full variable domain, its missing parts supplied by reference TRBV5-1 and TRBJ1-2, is KAGVTQTPRYLIKTRGQQVTLSCSPISGHRSVSWYQQTPGQGLQFLFEYFSETQRNKGNFPGRFSGRQFSNSRSEMNVSTLELGDSALYLCASSIGQAYGYTFGSGTRLTVV.

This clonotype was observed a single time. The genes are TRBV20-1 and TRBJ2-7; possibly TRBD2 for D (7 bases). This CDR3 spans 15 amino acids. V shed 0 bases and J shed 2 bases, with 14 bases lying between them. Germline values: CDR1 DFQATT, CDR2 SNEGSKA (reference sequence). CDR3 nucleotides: TGCAGTGCTAGAGATCAGGGGAGGGACACCTACGAGCAGTACTTC. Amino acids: CSARDQGRDTYEQYF.

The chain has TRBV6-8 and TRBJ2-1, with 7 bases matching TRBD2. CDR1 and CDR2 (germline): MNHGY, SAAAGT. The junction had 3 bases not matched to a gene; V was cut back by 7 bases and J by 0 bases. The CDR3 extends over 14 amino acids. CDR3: CASNGEGSYNEQFF. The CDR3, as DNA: TGTGCCAGCAACGGGGAGGGCTCCTACAATGAGCAGTTCTTC.

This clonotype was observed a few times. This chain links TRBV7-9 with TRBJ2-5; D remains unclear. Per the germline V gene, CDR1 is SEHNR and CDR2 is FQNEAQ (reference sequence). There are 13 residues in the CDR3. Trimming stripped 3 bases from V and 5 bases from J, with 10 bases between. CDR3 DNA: TGTGCCAGCAGCTTGGTGCTTCGGGAGACCCAGTACTTC. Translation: CASSLVLRETQYF.

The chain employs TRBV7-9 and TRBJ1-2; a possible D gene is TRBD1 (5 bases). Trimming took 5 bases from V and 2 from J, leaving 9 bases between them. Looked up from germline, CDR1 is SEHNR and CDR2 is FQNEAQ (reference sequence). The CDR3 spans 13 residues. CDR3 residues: CASSPRGNYGYTF. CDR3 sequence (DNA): TGTGCCAGCAGCCCCCGGGGGAACTATGGCTACACCTTC. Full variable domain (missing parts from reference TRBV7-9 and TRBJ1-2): DTGVSQNPRHKITKRGQNVTFRCDPISEHNRLYWYRQTLGQGPEFLTYFQNEAQLEKSRLLSDRFSAERPKGSFSTLEIQRTEQGDSAMYLCASSPRGNYGYTFGSGTRLTVV.

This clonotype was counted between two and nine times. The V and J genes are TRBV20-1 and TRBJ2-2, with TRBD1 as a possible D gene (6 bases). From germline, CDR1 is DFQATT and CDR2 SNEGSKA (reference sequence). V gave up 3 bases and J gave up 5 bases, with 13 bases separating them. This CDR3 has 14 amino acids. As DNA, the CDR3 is TGCAGTGCTAGGGGGGCAGGGTATACCGGGGAGCTGTTTTTT. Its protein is CSARGAGYTGELFF.